The rows below give T cell receptor beta chains drawn from one sample of a study of blood T cell repertoires in COVID-19. Sequencing used immunoSEQ multiplex PCR; TCRdb keeps in-frame clones, though not all of them. This sample yields about 78,000 clones, of which about 93% are seen a single time; around 0.8% belongs to the top ten. Sequenced sample: peripheral blood. These receptors came from a woman older than 75 with acute or convalescent COVID-19. Each CDR3 is given with its conserved first and last residue. Each record gives: V gene, clone size, J gene, D gene, CDR3 DNA, CDR3 protein. The D gene is left open where the match is weak. Rows give clone size only sometimes, using once, few, many, or a class for an expanded clone.

>TRBV7-7|few|TRBJ2-5|-
TGTGCCAGCAGCCCGGGGTCGCCCAGGGGCGGAGAGACCCAGTACTTC
CASSPGSPRGGETQYF
>TRBV6-2/TRBV6-3|few|TRBJ1-2|TRBD1
TGTGCCAGCAGTGCCGATGGACAGGGAGGAGGCTACACCTTC
CASSADGQGGGYTF
>TRBV10-1|-|TRBJ1-3|TRBD1
TGCGCCAGCAGTTTGGACAGGGCTGGAAACACCATATATTTT
CASSLDRAGNTIYF
>TRBV3-1/TRBV3-2|-|TRBJ2-2|-
TGTGCCAGCGCGAATCCCGGGGAGCTGTTTTTT
CASANPGELFF
>TRBV18|-|TRBJ2-2|-
TGTGCCAGCTCACCACTCAACCAACAGGGTACCGGGGAGCTGTTTTTT
CASSPLNQQGTGELFF
>TRBV5-1|-|TRBJ1-3|TRBD1
TGCGCCAGCAGCACCGGGACAGCGGCCTCTGGAAACACCATATATTTT
CASSTGTAASGNTIYF
>TRBV5-4|-|TRBJ1-2|-
TGTGCCAGCAGCAGGAGAGGGACTAGTGGCTACACCTTC
CASSRRGTSGYTF
>TRBV10-3|-|TRBJ1-1|TRBD1
TGTGCCATCACCCGGACAGGGCTGGACACTGAAGCTTTCTTT
CAITRTGLDTEAFF
>TRBV29-1|-|TRBJ2-3|-
TGCAGCACATACACAGATACGCAGTATTTT
CSTYTDTQYF
>TRBV5-1|few|TRBJ2-7|-
TGCGCCAGCAGCTTGTATGGGCCTTCAGGAGAGCAGTACTTC
CASSLYGPSGEQYF
>TRBV20-1|once|TRBJ2-1|-
TGCAGTGCTAGAGGGTCGAGTGAGCAGTTCTTC
CSARGSSEQFF
>TRBV7-6|-|TRBJ2-1|TRBD2
TGTGCCAGCACTTTAGGACTAGCGGGAGACGGTGAGCAGTTCTTC
CASTLGLAGDGEQFF
>TRBV10-3|-|TRBJ1-2|TRBD1
TGTGCCATCAGTGAGAGGGGGACAGGGTTGAACTATGGCTACACCTTC
CAISERGTGLNYGYTF
>TRBV3-1/TRBV3-2|-|TRBJ1-1|-
TGTGCCAGCAGCCAAGTATACAGGGATTCCGCTGAAGCTTTCTTT
CASSQVYRDSAEAFF
>TRBV9|-|TRBJ2-1|TRBD2
TGTGCCAGCAGCGTTAGCGGGGGGGGTTACAATGAGCAGTTCTTC
CASSVSGGGYNEQFF
>TRBV29-1|-|TRBJ2-1|TRBD1
TGCAGCGTCCGGGACAGGGCGGACAATGAGCAGTTCTTC
CSVRDRADNEQFF
>TRBV18|-|TRBJ2-7|-
TGTGCCAGCTCCGTTAGCTCCTACGAGCAGTACTTC
CASSVSSYEQYF
>TRBV5-1|-|TRBJ1-3|-
TGCGCCAGCAGCTTGTCGGGGGGCTCTGGAAACACCATATATTTT
CASSLSGGSGNTIYF
>TRBV6-5|-|TRBJ1-5|TRBD1
TGTGCCAGCAGTTATCAGGGGGTGGGGCCCCAGCATTTT
CASSYQGVGPQHF
>TRBV5-1|-|TRBJ2-2|-
TGCGCCAGCAGCTTGGCCCCAGCGAACACCGGGGAGCTGTTTTTT
CASSLAPANTGELFF
>TRBV6-5|-|TRBJ2-1|-
TGTGCCAGCACCGGCGACAATTACAATGAGCAGTTCTTC
CASTGDNYNEQFF
>TRBV11-3|-|TRBJ2-2|-
TGTGCCAGCAGCTTGGCCACTAGGACCGGGGAGCTGTTTTTT
CASSLATRTGELFF
>TRBV3-1/TRBV3-2|-|TRBJ2-3|-
TGTGCCAGCAGCCAACCAGGGGTAGGGCAGTATTTT
CASSQPGVGQYF
>TRBV19|-|TRBJ1-2|TRBD1
TGTGCCAGTAGTGTGGAATTCAGGGGGAATGGCTACACCTTC
CASSVEFRGNGYTF
>TRBV29-1|-|TRBJ2-1|-
TGCAGCGGCCAGTCGGGCAGGGCGGATGAGCAGTTCTTC
CSGQSGRADEQFF
>TRBV15|once|TRBJ1-6|TRBD1
TGTGCCACCAGCAGAGGCAAGAGAACCGACAGGGGGGAATCACCCCTCCACTTT
CATSRGKRTDRGESPLHF
>TRBV2|-|TRBJ2-3|TRBD2
TGTGCCAGCAGTGAAGGTCGGCTAGCGGGCACAGATACGCAGTATTTT
CASSEGRLAGTDTQYF
>TRBV7-2|-|TRBJ2-7|TRBD1
TGTGCCAGCAGCCAAAGATTGGGGAGACAGGGGGGCTACGAGCAGTACTTC
CASSQRLGRQGGYEQYF
>TRBV28|-|TRBJ2-3|TRBD2
TGTGCCAGCAGTTCCCCGGGTATAGCGGGAGGGACAGATACGCAGTATTTT
CASSSPGIAGGTDTQYF
>TRBV10-3|-|TRBJ2-7|TRBD2
TGTGCCATCAGGAGGTCCGGGACTAGGTCTTCCTACGAGCAGTACTTC
CAIRRSGTRSSYEQYF
>TRBV6-5|-|TRBJ1-1|-
TGTGCCAGCAGTTGGGGGGTAAACACTGAAGCTTTCTTT
CASSWGVNTEAFF
>TRBV7-9|-|TRBJ2-5|-
TGTGCCAGCAGCTTATTTGAGTACCAAGAGACCCAGTACTTC
CASSLFEYQETQYF
>TRBV6-5|once|TRBJ2-5|-
TGTGCCAGCAGGGCACAGGGCGGGGAGACCCAGTACTTC
CASRAQGGETQYF
>TRBV7-9|-|TRBJ2-1|TRBD1
TGTGCCAGCAGCTTAAGGTCGCCCCGGGACAGGGGGAATGAGCAGTTCTTC
CASSLRSPRDRGNEQFF
>TRBV5-4|-|TRBJ2-3|-
TGTGCCAGCAGCTTAGCTAGGATCACAGATACGCAGTATTTT
CASSLARITDTQYF
>TRBV12-3/TRBV12-4|-|TRBJ1-6|-
TGTGCCAGCAGCAATAATTCACCCCTCCACTTT
CASSNNSPLHF
>TRBV19|-|TRBJ2-3|-
TGTGCCAGTAGTATCCGGGGCACAGATACGCAGTATTTT
CASSIRGTDTQYF
>TRBV27|once|TRBJ2-1|-
TGTGCCAGCAGTCGGGACTTCGCCTACAATGAGCAGTTCTTC
CASSRDFAYNEQFF
>TRBV6-5|-|TRBJ1-3|TRBD1
TGTGCCAGCAGTTTGACAGGGTCTGGAAACACCATATATTTT
CASSLTGSGNTIYF
>TRBV27|-|TRBJ2-6|TRBD2
TGTGCCAGCAGTCTCATCACTAGCGGGAGGGCCTATGGGGCCAACGTCCTGACTTTC
CASSLITSGRAYGANVLTF
>TRBV28|-|TRBJ2-2|TRBD1
TGTGCCAGCACCCTACAGGCAGGGGGCCGCGGGATGTTTTTT
CASTLQAGGRGMFF
>TRBV5-4|-|TRBJ1-1|TRBD1
TGTGCCAGCAGCGGGGGACAGTTTATGAACACTGAAGCTTTCTTT
CASSGGQFMNTEAFF
>TRBV2|-|TRBJ2-5|TRBD1
TGTGCCAGCAGTGGACAGGGGGCGCGCTATGAGACCCAGTACTTC
CASSGQGARYETQYF
>TRBV11-2|-|TRBJ2-1|-
TGTGCCAGCAGCAACGGTCCTTCTCTTGAGCAGTTCTTC
CASSNGPSLEQFF
>TRBV19|-|TRBJ2-5|-
TGTGCCAGTAGTATCCGGGGGTGGCAAGAGACCCAGTACTTC
CASSIRGWQETQYF
>TRBV27|-|TRBJ1-1|-
TGTGCCAGCAGTTTATACAGCAGCAACACTGAAGCTTTCTTT
CASSLYSSNTEAFF
>TRBV28|-|TRBJ1-3|TRBD1
TGTGCCAGCAGTTTATTGGTGACAGGGGGCTCTGGAAACACCATATATTTT
CASSLLVTGGSGNTIYF
>TRBV4-1|-|TRBJ1-5|-
TGCGCCAGCAGCCAAGGTTCAAACAATCAGCCCCAGCATTTT
CASSQGSNNQPQHF
>TRBV7-2|-|TRBJ1-5|-
TGTGCCAGCAGCCCAGGGTTTTTCAGCAATCAGCCCCAGCATTTT
CASSPGFFSNQPQHF
>TRBV3-1/TRBV3-2|-|TRBJ2-1|-
TGTGCCAGCAGCCAAATCATCTACAATGAGCAGTTCTTC
CASSQIIYNEQFF
>TRBV3-1/TRBV3-2|-|TRBJ2-2|-
TGTGCCAGCAGCCAAGGAGAGACTCGGACCGGGGAGCTGTTTTTT
CASSQGETRTGELFF
>TRBV7-9|-|TRBJ2-2|-
TGTGCCAGCAGCTTGCCACAGTTAACGAACACCGGGGAGCTGTTTTTT
CASSLPQLTNTGELFF
>TRBV24-1|once|TRBJ2-1|TRBD2
TGTGCCACCAGTCCTAGCGGGACAAATGAGCAGTTCTTC
CATSPSGTNEQFF
>TRBV19|-|TRBJ1-2|TRBD1
TGTGCCAGTAGTCCAGACAGGGTGGACTATGGCTACACCTTC
CASSPDRVDYGYTF